This is a list of T cell receptor beta chains from one sample in a study of vaccination and CD4 T cells after COVID-19. The antigens these receptors bind are not known. TCRdb passed the PCR reads through MiXCR, listing each CDR3 protein once. The sample shows around 26,000 distinct CDR3 sequences, approximately 44% of them seen only once. Sequencing was carried out using CD4+ T cells from blood, cultured in vitro. These receptors originate from a human donor who had recovered from COVID-19. Each CDR3 is given with its conserved first and last residue. Each record gives: V gene, CDR3 length, J gene, clone size, D gene, CDR3 protein, CDR3 DNA. A D gene is named only where the DNA matches it firmly. The listing skips clone size in some rows; elsewhere it reads once, few, many or a size class.

v_call: TRBV28
cdr3_length: 15
j_call: TRBJ2-5
clone_size: few
d_call: TRBD1
cdr3_aa: CASRYRGVVGETQYF
cdr3_nt: TGTGCCAGCAGATACAGGGGAGTCGTAGGAGAGACCCAGTACTTC

v_call: TRBV11-1
cdr3_length: 13
j_call: TRBJ1-4
clone_size: once
d_call: NA
cdr3_aa: CASSPGLGEKLFF
cdr3_nt: TGTGCCAGCAGCCCGGGCCTGGGGGAAAAACTGTTTTTT

v_call: TRBV15
cdr3_length: 13
j_call: TRBJ1-2
clone_size: NA
d_call: NA
cdr3_aa: CATSGDRNYGYTF
cdr3_nt: TGTGCCACCAGCGGAGACAGGAACTATGGCTACACCTTC

v_call: TRBV19
cdr3_length: 13
j_call: TRBJ1-1
clone_size: few
d_call: NA
cdr3_aa: CAASSSQGLVAFF
cdr3_nt: TGTGCCGCCAGTAGCTCGCAGGGTCTGGTAGCTTTCTTT

v_call: TRBV6-1
cdr3_length: 17
j_call: TRBJ2-1
clone_size: few
d_call: TRBD2
cdr3_aa: CASRTGEAGGRRDEQFF
cdr3_nt: TGTGCCAGCAGGACGGGAGAAGCGGGGGGGAGGAGGGATGAGCAGTTCTTC

v_call: TRBV7-2
cdr3_length: 18
j_call: TRBJ2-1
clone_size: few
d_call: TRBD1
cdr3_aa: CASSLNARGGASYNEQFF
cdr3_nt: TGTGCCAGCAGCTTAAACGCGCGAGGGGGCGCCTCCTACAATGAGCAGTTCTTC

v_call: TRBV20-1
cdr3_length: 15
j_call: TRBJ1-3
clone_size: NA
d_call: TRBD1
cdr3_aa: CSATPGTGVGNTIYF
cdr3_nt: TGCAGTGCTACACCCGGGACAGGGGTTGGAAACACCATATATTTT

v_call: TRBV28
cdr3_length: 13
j_call: TRBJ1-2
clone_size: few
d_call: NA
cdr3_aa: CASTLSHNYGYTF
cdr3_nt: TGTGCCAGCACCCTGAGCCATAACTATGGCTACACCTTC

v_call: TRBV6-2/TRBV6-3
cdr3_length: 12
j_call: TRBJ1-2
clone_size: NA
d_call: NA
cdr3_aa: CASSADRRGYTF
cdr3_nt: TGTGCCAGCAGTGCTGACAGACGGGGCTACACCTTC

v_call: TRBV30
cdr3_length: 13
j_call: TRBJ1-5
clone_size: once
d_call: NA
cdr3_aa: CAWSRGGDKPQHF
cdr3_nt: TGTGCCTGGAGCAGGGGAGGTGATAAGCCCCAGCATTTT

v_call: TRBV20-1
cdr3_length: 15
j_call: TRBJ1-1
clone_size: few
d_call: TRBD1
cdr3_aa: CSAGRDSRTLPEAFF
cdr3_nt: TGCAGTGCTGGCCGGGACAGTAGGACTCTCCCTGAAGCTTTCTTT

v_call: TRBV28
cdr3_length: 14
j_call: TRBJ2-7
clone_size: NA
d_call: NA
cdr3_aa: CASGVNRDIYEQYF
cdr3_nt: TGTGCCAGCGGGGTTAACCGGGACATTTACGAGCAGTACTTC

v_call: TRBV11-3
cdr3_length: 15
j_call: TRBJ2-5
clone_size: few
d_call: TRBD2
cdr3_aa: CASRHGTSVYETQYF
cdr3_nt: TGTGCCAGCAGACACGGGACTAGTGTGTACGAGACCCAGTACTTC

v_call: TRBV30
cdr3_length: 17
j_call: TRBJ2-5
clone_size: NA
d_call: TRBD2
cdr3_aa: CAWSAPGRGRARETQYF
cdr3_nt: TGTGCCTGGAGTGCCCCCGGGCGCGGGAGGGCGAGAGAGACCCAGTACTTC

v_call: TRBV28
cdr3_length: 17
j_call: TRBJ1-3
clone_size: NA
d_call: TRBD1
cdr3_aa: CASRDIPGQGSGNTIYF
cdr3_nt: TGTGCCAGCAGGGACATTCCGGGACAGGGATCCGGAAACACCATATATTTT

v_call: TRBV5-1
cdr3_length: 17
j_call: TRBJ2-3
clone_size: NA
d_call: NA
cdr3_aa: CASSQDNSVSFTDTQYF
cdr3_nt: TGCGCCAGCAGCCAAGATAACAGTGTATCTTTCACAGATACGCAGTATTTT

v_call: TRBV5-1
cdr3_length: 14
j_call: TRBJ2-1
clone_size: NA
d_call: TRBD2
cdr3_aa: CASSLREGRFEQFF
cdr3_nt: TGCGCCAGCAGCTTGCGGGAGGGCCGCTTTGAGCAGTTCTTC

v_call: TRBV2
cdr3_length: 11
j_call: TRBJ2-7
clone_size: few
d_call: NA
cdr3_aa: CASEQAAEQYF
cdr3_nt: TGTGCCAGCGAACAGGCCGCCGAGCAGTACTTC

v_call: TRBV18
cdr3_length: 14
j_call: TRBJ1-6
clone_size: NA
d_call: NA
cdr3_aa: CASSPSGPGSPLHF
cdr3_nt: TGTGCCAGCTCACCATCGGGTCCGGGTTCACCCCTCCACTTT

v_call: TRBV15
cdr3_length: 18
j_call: TRBJ2-1
clone_size: NA
d_call: TRBD2
cdr3_aa: CATSRDTGTSGSNNEQFF
cdr3_nt: TGTGCCACCAGCAGGGACACCGGGACTAGCGGGAGTAACAATGAGCAGTTCTTC

v_call: TRBV6-5
cdr3_length: 17
j_call: TRBJ2-5
clone_size: NA
d_call: TRBD2
cdr3_aa: CASSSRTSGSNRETQHF
cdr3_nt: TGTGCCAGCAGTTCGAGGACTAGCGGGAGTAATCGGGAGACCCAGCACTTC

v_call: TRBV7-2
cdr3_length: 15
j_call: TRBJ1-3
clone_size: NA
d_call: NA
cdr3_aa: CASSLRGNSGNTIYF
cdr3_nt: TGTGCCAGCAGCTTACGCGGTAACTCTGGAAACACCATATATTTT

v_call: TRBV6-5
cdr3_length: 15
j_call: TRBJ2-1
clone_size: few
d_call: TRBD2
cdr3_aa: CASSLSGRNWNEQFF
cdr3_nt: TGTGCCAGCAGTTTGAGCGGGAGGAATTGGAATGAGCAGTTCTTC

v_call: TRBV5-1
cdr3_length: 11
j_call: TRBJ2-5
clone_size: NA
d_call: NA
cdr3_aa: CASSNGETQYF
cdr3_nt: TGCGCCAGCTCTAACGGCGAGACCCAGTACTTC

v_call: TRBV7-9
cdr3_length: 17
j_call: TRBJ2-3
clone_size: NA
d_call: NA
cdr3_aa: CASSPYRVRFSTDTQYF
cdr3_nt: TGTGCCAGCAGCCCCTACAGGGTTCGATTTAGCACAGATACGCAGTATTTT

v_call: TRBV20-1
cdr3_length: 16
j_call: TRBJ1-5
clone_size: medium-sized
d_call: NA
cdr3_aa: CSASRRDFYSNQPQHF
cdr3_nt: TGCAGTGCTAGCCGCCGGGACTTCTATAGCAATCAGCCCCAGCATTTT

v_call: TRBV20-1
cdr3_length: 16
j_call: TRBJ2-3
clone_size: few
d_call: TRBD1
cdr3_aa: CSASQIQGVSTDTQYF
cdr3_nt: TGCAGTGCTAGTCAAATACAGGGGGTTAGCACAGATACGCAGTATTTT

v_call: TRBV28
cdr3_length: 15
j_call: TRBJ1-6
clone_size: few
d_call: NA
cdr3_aa: CASSFWRAKGSPLHF
cdr3_nt: TGTGCCAGCAGTTTTTGGAGGGCTAAGGGTTCACCCCTCCACTTT

v_call: TRBV7-2
cdr3_length: 13
j_call: TRBJ2-4
clone_size: few
d_call: TRBD1
cdr3_aa: CASSLGDRNIQYF
cdr3_nt: TGTGCCAGCAGCTTAGGGGACAGAAACATTCAGTACTTC

v_call: TRBV6-5
cdr3_length: 17
j_call: TRBJ1-6
clone_size: medium-sized
d_call: NA
cdr3_aa: CASSYGVRQIYNSPLHF
cdr3_nt: TGTGCCAGCAGTTACGGTGTGAGACAGATCTATAATTCACCCCTCCACTTT

v_call: TRBV11-3
cdr3_length: 12
j_call: TRBJ1-2
clone_size: few
d_call: NA
cdr3_aa: CASSPGVVGYTF
cdr3_nt: TGTGCCAGCAGCCCAGGGGTGGTTGGCTACACCTTC

v_call: TRBV6-1
cdr3_length: 16
j_call: TRBJ1-2
clone_size: NA
d_call: NA
cdr3_aa: CASSEPRGQANYGYTF
cdr3_nt: TGTGCCAGCAGTGAACCCCGGGGCCAAGCTAACTATGGCTACACCTTC

v_call: TRBV20-1
cdr3_length: 13
j_call: TRBJ2-7
clone_size: NA
d_call: NA
cdr3_aa: CSAGQMGAYEQYF
cdr3_nt: TGCAGTGCCGGACAAATGGGAGCCTACGAGCAGTACTTC

v_call: TRBV6-2/TRBV6-3
cdr3_length: 17
j_call: TRBJ2-4
clone_size: NA
d_call: TRBD1
cdr3_aa: CASSDGQGLRAKNIQYF
cdr3_nt: TGTGCCAGCAGTGACGGACAGGGTTTGCGAGCCAAAAACATTCAGTACTTC

v_call: TRBV7-2
cdr3_length: 17
j_call: TRBJ1-5
clone_size: few
d_call: TRBD1
cdr3_aa: CASTLSAGQGVRQPQHF
cdr3_nt: TGTGCCAGCACCTTATCCGCAGGACAGGGTGTACGTCAGCCCCAGCATTTT

v_call: TRBV20-1
cdr3_length: 16
j_call: TRBJ2-7
clone_size: NA
d_call: TRBD1
cdr3_aa: CSAREGAGGSSYEQYF
cdr3_nt: TGCAGTGCTAGAGAAGGGGCAGGGGGTAGCTCCTACGAGCAGTACTTC

v_call: TRBV7-8
cdr3_length: 16
j_call: TRBJ2-7
clone_size: NA
d_call: TRBD2
cdr3_aa: CASSSLGLAGGAEQYF
cdr3_nt: TGTGCCAGCAGCTCCCTGGGACTAGCGGGAGGAGCCGAGCAGTACTTC

v_call: TRBV4-2
cdr3_length: 18
j_call: TRBJ2-2
clone_size: NA
d_call: NA
cdr3_aa: CASSQGKFQVLNTGELFF
cdr3_nt: TGTGCCAGCAGCCAAGGGAAGTTCCAGGTCTTGAACACCGGGGAGCTGTTTTTT

v_call: TRBV29-1
cdr3_length: 13
j_call: TRBJ1-2
clone_size: few
d_call: NA
cdr3_aa: CSVDAQFHYGYTF
cdr3_nt: TGCAGCGTTGATGCCCAGTTCCACTATGGCTACACCTTC

v_call: TRBV20-1
cdr3_length: 15
j_call: TRBJ1-1
clone_size: few
d_call: NA
cdr3_aa: CSARVYRAGNTEAFF
cdr3_nt: TGCAGTGCTAGAGTCTACAGGGCCGGTAACACTGAAGCTTTCTTT

v_call: TRBV24-1
cdr3_length: 14
j_call: TRBJ2-3
clone_size: NA
d_call: NA
cdr3_aa: CATSDPNRADTQYF
cdr3_nt: TGTGCCACCAGTGATCCAAACAGGGCAGATACGCAGTATTTT

v_call: TRBV9
cdr3_length: 13
j_call: TRBJ2-1
clone_size: few
d_call: NA
cdr3_aa: CASSVDRINEQFF
cdr3_nt: TGTGCCAGCAGCGTAGACAGGATCAATGAGCAGTTCTTC

v_call: TRBV6-1
cdr3_length: 15
j_call: TRBJ2-1
clone_size: once
d_call: TRBD2
cdr3_aa: CASTSGLAGVGEQFF
cdr3_nt: TGTGCCAGCACCTCGGGACTAGCGGGGGTTGGTGAGCAGTTCTTC

v_call: TRBV11-2
cdr3_length: 15
j_call: TRBJ2-7
clone_size: few
d_call: TRBD2
cdr3_aa: CASSIGLAASYEQYF
cdr3_nt: TGTGCCAGCAGCATCGGACTAGCGGCCTCCTACGAGCAGTACTTC

v_call: TRBV28
cdr3_length: 15
j_call: TRBJ2-1
clone_size: few
d_call: NA
cdr3_aa: CASSSSGTNYNEQFF
cdr3_nt: TGTGCCAGCAGTTCCTCAGGGACAAACTACAATGAGCAGTTCTTC

v_call: TRBV2
cdr3_length: 19
j_call: TRBJ1-2
clone_size: NA
d_call: TRBD1
cdr3_aa: CASRRGQGYVGPHNYGYTF
cdr3_nt: TGTGCCAGCAGGCGGGGACAGGGGTACGTCGGTCCCCATAACTATGGCTACACCTTC

v_call: TRBV7-3
cdr3_length: 16
j_call: TRBJ2-3
clone_size: NA
d_call: NA
cdr3_aa: CASSLGGRGHTDTQYF
cdr3_nt: TGTGCCAGCAGCTTAGGGGGGCGGGGCCACACAGATACGCAGTATTTT

v_call: TRBV12-3/TRBV12-4
cdr3_length: 12
j_call: TRBJ1-5
clone_size: NA
d_call: NA
cdr3_aa: CTSRQNNQPQHF
cdr3_nt: TGTACCAGCAGACAGAACAATCAGCCCCAGCATTTT

v_call: TRBV6-5
cdr3_length: 13
j_call: TRBJ1-5
clone_size: medium-sized
d_call: NA
cdr3_aa: CASSSNSNQPQHF
cdr3_nt: TGTGCCAGCAGTTCGAATAGCAATCAGCCCCAGCATTTT

v_call: TRBV20-1
cdr3_length: 17
j_call: TRBJ2-1
clone_size: few
d_call: TRBD1
cdr3_aa: CSAFATGGYSSYNEQFF
cdr3_nt: TGCAGTGCTTTTGCGACAGGGGGCTATTCCTCCTACAATGAGCAGTTCTTC

v_call: TRBV2
cdr3_length: 13
j_call: TRBJ1-6
clone_size: few
d_call: NA
cdr3_aa: CASTHQPNSPLHF
cdr3_nt: TGTGCCAGCACTCATCAGCCCAATTCACCCCTCCACTTT

v_call: TRBV5-1
cdr3_length: 13
j_call: TRBJ2-3
clone_size: NA
d_call: NA
cdr3_aa: CASRSGGGDTQYF
cdr3_nt: TGCGCCAGCAGGTCGGGCGGCGGAGATACGCAGTATTTT

v_call: TRBV19
cdr3_length: 15
j_call: TRBJ2-7
clone_size: NA
d_call: NA
cdr3_aa: CASSLVGAASYEQYF
cdr3_nt: TGTGCCAGTAGTTTAGTAGGGGCCGCCTCCTACGAGCAGTACTTC

v_call: TRBV28
cdr3_length: 12
j_call: TRBJ1-2
clone_size: NA
d_call: NA
cdr3_aa: CASSSQGGGYTF
cdr3_nt: TGTGCCAGCAGTTCTCAGGGTGGGGGCTACACCTTC

v_call: TRBV2
cdr3_length: 14
j_call: TRBJ2-3
clone_size: NA
d_call: TRBD1
cdr3_aa: CASSGTADTDTQYF
cdr3_nt: TGTGCCAGCAGCGGGACAGCTGACACAGATACGCAGTATTTT

v_call: TRBV11-2
cdr3_length: 12
j_call: TRBJ1-6
clone_size: NA
d_call: NA
cdr3_aa: CASSLDRGTLHF
cdr3_nt: TGTGCCAGCAGCTTAGACAGGGGCACCCTCCACTTT

v_call: TRBV28
cdr3_length: 15
j_call: TRBJ1-5
clone_size: few
d_call: NA
cdr3_aa: CASSGGGTGNQPQHF
cdr3_nt: TGTGCCAGCAGTGGGGGGGGAACGGGCAATCAGCCCCAGCATTTT